One sample yielded the 30 T cell receptor beta chains listed below, sequenced in a study of vaccination and CD4 T cells after COVID-19. These receptors lack a known antigen. Treatment specified: roughly 10-day PBMC culture with coronavirus spike peptide pools or control peptides (ViraFEST assay). Cultured CD4+ T cell DNA was sequenced using the Oncomine TCR Beta short-read assay. MiXCR was run by TCRdb on the PCR reads, yielding one entry per CDR3 protein. The table lists fewer than 20,000 distinct CDR3 sequences, almost 40% of them singletons. Input material: CD4+ T cells from blood, cultured in vitro. The receptors shown here come from a human donor who had recovered from COVID-19.

The rearrangement uses TRBV29-1 and TRBJ2-1; TRBD2 matches 8 bases. This CDR3 comprises 16 residues. Per germline, CDR1 SQVTM and CDR2 ANQGSEA. V was pared by 6 bases and J by 0 bases, with 10 bases of the junction left unmatched. The CDR3 DNA is TGCAGCGTACTATATAGCGGGACGAGCTCCTACAATGAGCAGTTCTTC. Translation: CSVLYSGTSSYNEQFF.

V usage is TRBV30 and J usage is TRBJ1-2; D possibly corresponds to TRBD1 (6 bases). Germline V gene data show CDR1 as GTSNPN and CDR2 as SVGIG (reference sequence). The CDR3 runs 15 residues. Deletions cut 4 bases from V and 8 bases from J, with 23 bases between. Here the CDR3 reads CAWKDVSGTREGYTF. In DNA form, the CDR3 reads TGTGCCTGGAAAGACGTCTCCGGGACAAGGGAAGGCTACACCTTC.

The chain carries TRBV7-2 and TRBJ2-7; D assignment may be TRBD1 or TRBD2 (6 bases each). V was trimmed by 6 bases and J by 4 bases, leaving 19 bases between them. Germline lookup yields CDR1 SGHTA and CDR2 FQGNSA. The CDR3 has 15 residues. CDR3 nucleotide sequence: TGTGCCAGCAGGAAAACGAGGGGGGCAGATTACGAGCAGTACTTC. The encoded protein is CASRKTRGADYEQYF.

This clonotype came up a few times. The V and J genes are TRBV2 and TRBJ2-5, with TRBD1 matching over 7 bases. This CDR3 spans 16 amino acids. V shed 6 bases, J shed 1 base, and the junction held 11 bases outside the gene matches. The germline V gene encodes CDR1 SNHLY and CDR2 FYNNEI. CDR3 amino acids: CASRRSTGQVQETQYF. CDR3 sequence (DNA): TGTGCCAGCAGAAGATCAACAGGACAGGTCCAAGAGACCCAGTACTTC.

This clonotype was seen only a few times. CDR3 residues: CASSTTRGQPQHF. CDR3 bases: TGTGCCAGCAGCACGACCCGGGGGCAGCCCCAGCATTTT. The J gene is TRBJ1-5, the V gene TRBV11-2, with D maybe TRBD1 (5 bases). The germline V and J ends were trimmed by 5 bases and 7 bases, with 12 bases remaining between them. This CDR3 contains 13 residues. Germline lookup yields CDR1 SGHAT and CDR2 FQNNGV.

The chain couples TRBV7-3 to TRBJ2-1; TRBD2 matches at 7 bases. The CDR3 has 15 residues. Germline CDR1 is SGHTA and CDR2 is FQGTGA. V shed 5 bases, J shed 9 bases, and the junction held 13 bases outside the gene matches. CDR3 in DNA: TGTGCCAGCAGCCCACGGGGCCTATGGGGGGGTGAGCAGTTCTTC. Amino acids: CASSPRGLWGGEQFF.

The CDR3, as DNA: TGTGCCTGGAGTGTTGGAAACACCATATATTTT. Translated: CAWSVGNTIYF. The V call is TRBV30, the J call TRBJ1-3; D is unresolved. V lost 0 bases and J lost 3, with 0 bases in between. Germline V gene sequence: CDR1 GTSNPN, CDR2 SVGIG (reference sequence). This CDR3 has 11 amino acids.

This clonotype has just a few counts. This chain joins TRBV20-1 and TRBJ1-6, with 8 bases lining up with TRBD1. The trim removed 6 bases at V and 9 bases at J, leaving 10 bases unmatched. The germline V gene encodes CDR1 DFQATT and CDR2 SNEGSKA (reference sequence). This CDR3 is built from 14 residues. CDR3 loop: CSAALAQGASPLHF. CDR3 nucleotides: TGCAGTGCCGCATTGGCGCAGGGGGCTTCACCCCTCCACTTT.

The chain joins TRBV11-2 to TRBJ2-3, with 8 bases lining up with TRBD2. CDR1 and CDR2 (germline): SGHAT, FQNNGV. This CDR3 region has 14 residues. The V gene end was trimmed by 5 bases and the J gene end by 8 bases; junction bases not matched to a gene: 9. CDR3: CASSPPAGVVTQYF. The DNA for the CDR3 is TGTGCCAGCAGCCCACCAGCGGGAGTGGTTACGCAGTATTTT.

The table lists this clonotype with a few counts. This rearrangement joins TRBV7-2 to TRBJ2-3, with 8 positions matching TRBD2. The V gene end was trimmed by 5 bases and the J gene end by 8 bases; junction bases not matched to a gene: 9. CDR3 length: 14 residues. Germline CDR1 reads SGHTA; CDR2 reads FQGNSA. The DNA for the CDR3 is TGTGCCAGCAGCCCACAGCGGGGGTGGGGTACGCAGTATTTT. Protein sequence: CASSPQRGWGTQYF.

A single count supports this clonotype. The chain joins TRBV29-1 to TRBJ2-3; TRBD2 aligns across 8 bases. V shed 8 bases, J shed 5 bases, and the junction held 9 bases outside the gene matches. Germline CDR1 is SQVTM and CDR2 is ANQGSEA. The CDR3 runs to 13 residues. CDR3 protein: CSTNGRAKDTQYF. The CDR3 nucleotides are TGCAGCACGAACGGGAGGGCCAAAGATACGCAGTATTTT.

This clonotype was seen only a few times. The V gene is TRBV20-1, the J gene TRBJ2-5; no reliable D call. The CDR3 has 13 residues. Between the trimmed V and J ends, which lost 1 base and 1 base, there was a span of 7 bases. Germline V lookup: CDR1 DFQATT, CDR2 SNEGSKA (reference sequence). CDR3 loop: CSARVNLQETQYF. The CDR3, as DNA: TGCAGTGCTAGAGTTAACCTCCAAGAGACCCAGTACTTC.

In its sample, this clonotype was seen a few times. This sequence joins TRBV20-1 and TRBJ1-5; the D is unclear. Germline V gene sequence: CDR1 DFQATT, CDR2 SNEGSKA (reference sequence). There are 16 residues in the CDR3. V was shortened by 7 bases and J by 0 bases, with 19 bases between the two germline ends. CDR3 region: CSVVDVEVYSNQPQHF. The CDR3, as DNA: TGCAGTGTTGTAGATGTGGAGGTTTATAGCAATCAGCCCCAGCATTTT.

This clonotype was seen a few times. The chain employs TRBV20-1 and TRBJ1-3, with a weak D call TRBD1 (6 bases). From germline, CDR1 is DFQATT and CDR2 SNEGSKA (reference sequence). The V and J ends lost 1 base and 4 bases respectively, with 14 bases between them. The CDR3 length is 15 residues. For the CDR3, the DNA is TGCAGTGCTAGAGCCAAACAGGGAACGGGAAACACCATATATTTT. It translates to CSARAKQGTGNTIYF.

The genes are TRBV28 and TRBJ2-3, with D unresolved. V lost 3 bases, J lost 7 bases, and 11 bases lay in between. From germline, CDR1 is MDHEN and CDR2 SYDVKM. The CDR3 extends over 13 amino acids. CDR3 residues: CASSFIASYTQYF. CDR3 nucleotide sequence: TGTGCCAGCAGTTTTATAGCTTCGTATACGCAGTATTTT.

In this sample, this clonotype is medium-sized. CDR3 DNA: TGCAGTGCTAGAGATCTGGGACGCCGCACAGATACGCAGTATTTT. Amino acids: CSARDLGRRTDTQYF. The chain recombines TRBV20-1 with TRBJ2-3; D is tentatively TRBD1 or TRBD2 (5 bases each). The CDR3 sequence is 15 residues long. CDR1 and CDR2 from the germline V gene are DFQATT and SNEGSKA (reference sequence). V was shortened by 0 bases and J by 1 base, with 11 bases between the two germline ends.

The CDR3 nucleotides are TGTGCCAGCAGTACCTCAGGGGATTATAGCAATCAGCCCCAGCATTTT. Translation: CASSTSGDYSNQPQHF. The rearrangement links TRBV6-1 to TRBJ1-5, with D maybe TRBD1 (6 bases). V lost 5 bases, J lost 0 bases, and 14 bases lay in between. The CDR3 contains 16 residues. CDR1 and CDR2 from the germline V gene are MNHNS and SASEGT.

The genes are TRBV4-1 and TRBJ1-5, with TRBD1 identical over 8 bases. Germline V gene sequence: CDR1 MGHRA, CDR2 YSYEKL. The CDR3 has 15 residues. V gave up 6 bases and J gave up 2 bases; unmatched junction bases: 6. Here the CDR3 DNA reads TGCGCCAGCAGGCCTAACAGGGGGGGCAATCAGCCCCAGCATTTT. It specifies CASRPNRGGNQPQHF.

This chain uses TRBV20-1 with TRBJ2-2; 9 bases agree with TRBD2. The CDR3 sequence is 13 residues long. CDR1 is DFQATT and CDR2 is SNEGSKA in the germline V gene (reference sequence). The J segment lost 6 bases and the V segment lost 3 bases, leaving 2 bases of the junction unmatched. In DNA form, the CDR3 reads TGCAGTGCTAGGCGGGGGGGGGCCGGGGAGCTGTTTTTT. It translates to CSARRGGAGELFF.

The chain employs TRBV19 and TRBJ1-5, with 7 bases identical to TRBD1. The CDR3 runs 15 residues. Losses at the gene ends were 7 bases for V and 5 bases for J; bases not matched to a gene: 11. The germline V gene encodes CDR1 LNHDA and CDR2 SQIVND (reference sequence). The CDR3, as DNA: TGTGCCAGTAATCGACAGGGAGGCTACGATCAGCCCCAGCATTTT. Protein product: CASNRQGGYDQPQHF.

The rearrangement uses TRBV5-1 and TRBJ2-2, with TRBD2 as a possible D gene (5 bases). Germline CDR1 SGHRS, CDR2 YFSETQ. Trimming cost V 0 bases and J 3 bases, with 12 bases left between them. The CDR3 loop spans 16 amino acids. In nucleotides, the CDR3 is TGCGCCAGCAGCTTGGGAGGAGGAAGGGACACCGGGGAGCTGTTTTTT. This codes for CASSLGGGRDTGELFF.

This clonotype was recorded a few times. The chain joins TRBV7-8 to TRBJ1-2; TRBD1 might be the D (5 bases). V lost 4 bases and J 7 bases, leaving 13 bases between the germline ends. Germline V gene data show CDR1 as SGHVS and CDR2 as FQNEAQ. The CDR3 loop spans 13 amino acids. The CDR3 sequence is CASSYDRSRGYTF. For the CDR3, the DNA is TGTGCCAGCAGCTATGACAGATCCCGTGGCTACACCTTC.

This chain joins TRBV5-1 and TRBJ2-3, with TRBD2 identical over 10 bases. Germline loops: CDR1 SGHRS, CDR2 YFSETQ. CDR3 length: 15 residues. With V trimmed by 4 bases and J by 2 bases, 4 bases remained unmatched. Here the CDR3 reads CASSRTSGPTDTQYF. For the CDR3, the DNA is TGCGCCAGCAGCCGGACTAGCGGCCCCACAGATACGCAGTATTTT.

A note on this clonotype: One end of the junction is discordant with germline, which a read error may explain. The V and J genes are TRBV15 and TRBJ1-2, with D perhaps matching TRBD1 (5 bases). Germline loops: CDR1 LNHNV, CDR2 YYDKDF (reference sequence). The CDR3 has 14 residues. The CDR3 is CATSRDREIVGFTF. CDR3 bases: TGTGCCACCAGCAGAGACAGGGAAATTGTTGGCTTCACCTTC.

Only a few counts were recorded for this clonotype. The genes are TRBV6-5 and TRBJ1-2; the D gene is possibly TRBD1 (5 bases). This CDR3 is 16 amino acids long. Trimming took 2 bases from V and 8 from J, leaving 21 bases between them. Germline V gene lookup returns CDR1 MNHEY and CDR2 SVGAGI. In nucleotides, the CDR3 is TGTGCCAGCAGTTACCGCGGGTTCATTGGGGGAGGCGGCTACACCTTC. This encodes CASSYRGFIGGGGYTF.

The chain is built from TRBV7-9 and TRBJ1-6; no definite D call. CDR3 length: 15 amino acids. V lost 1 base and J 5 bases, leaving 9 bases between the germline ends. Germline lookup yields CDR1 SEHNR and CDR2 FQNEAQ (reference sequence). CDR3 residues: CASSLGAGDNSPLHF. DNA for the CDR3: TGTGCCAGCAGCTTAGGGGCGGGAGATAATTCACCCCTCCACTTT.

This clonotype was seen a few times. The chain links TRBV6-1 to TRBJ1-1; D uncertain. The CDR3 runs to 15 residues. V was shortened by 6 bases and J by 3 bases, with 17 bases between the two germline ends. Germline CDR1 is MNHNS and CDR2 is SASEGT. CDR3 protein: CASSREEGGYTEAFF. Written as DNA, the CDR3 is TGTGCCAGCAGCCGCGAGGAGGGCGGCTACACTGAAGCTTTCTTT.

The chain has TRBV2 and TRBJ2-4, with D perhaps TRBD1 (5 bases). The V end lost 7 bases, the J end lost 3 bases, and 16 bases lay between the germline ends. The CDR3 runs to 15 residues. Germline V lookup: CDR1 SNHLY, CDR2 FYNNEI. The CDR3 bases are TGTGCCAGCACGGCTGGGCAGGGCAACAAAAACATTCAGTACTTC. This codes for CASTAGQGNKNIQYF. Together with reference TRBV2 and TRBJ2-4, the CDR3 gives the full variable domain: EPEVTQTPSHQVTQMGQEVILRCVPISNHLYFYWYRQILGQKVEFLVSFYNNEISEKSEIFDDQFSVERPDGSNFTLKIRSTKLEDSAMYFCASTAGQGNKNIQYFGAGTRLSVL.

In this sample, this clonotype turned up a few times. The chain recombines TRBV2 with TRBJ2-2, with D possibly being TRBD2 (5 bases). The V end lost 0 bases, the J end lost 7 bases, and 12 bases lay between the germline ends. The CDR3 has 15 residues. CDR1 and CDR2 (germline): SNHLY, FYNNEI. CDR3 sequence reads: CASSEALLGDGELFF. CDR3 DNA: TGTGCCAGCAGTGAAGCGCTTTTGGGAGACGGGGAGCTGTTTTTT.

V and J are TRBV19 and TRBJ2-3; 7 bases match TRBD1. The CDR3 length is 14 residues. Germline values: CDR1 LNHDA, CDR2 SQIVND (reference sequence). Trimming cost V 4 bases and J 6 bases; bases outside gene matches: 7. The CDR3 reads CASSNRQGGDTQYF. In DNA, the CDR3 is TGTGCCAGTAGTAATAGACAGGGCGGGGATACGCAGTATTTT.